These 20 T cell receptor beta chains originate from one sample sequenced in a study of blood T cell repertoires in COVID-19. Measured with immunoSEQ multiplex PCR; TCRdb has only the in-frame clones, and not every one. The repertoire holds 130,000 or so clones, approximately 80% seen once, with roughly 25% in the top ten. The sample consisted of peripheral blood. The receptors originated from a human donor in a cohort sampled during active COVID-19.

The rearrangement uses TRBV3-1 (or the pseudogene TRBV3-2) and TRBJ2-7; TRBD1 might be the D (5 bases). The CDR3 runs to 14 residues. Germline lookup yields CDR1 LGHDT and CDR2 YNNKEL (reference sequence). V was cut by 3 bases and J by 6 bases, with 15 bases left in between. The CDR3 coding sequence is TGTGCCAGCAGCCACTCAAGGGGCCCCAGCGAGCAGTACTTC. Its translation: CASSHSRGPSEQYF.

The V call is TRBV27, the J call TRBJ1-5; D call uncertain. Germline values: CDR1 MNHEY, CDR2 SMNVEV (reference sequence). The CDR3 runs to 13 residues. V dropped 3 bases and J dropped 7 bases, with 10 bases sitting between them. CDR3 amino acids: CASSFTSRQPQHF. The CDR3 bases are TGTGCCAGCAGTTTCACTAGCAGGCAGCCCCAGCATTTT.

The gene calls are TRBV5-1 and TRBJ1-2; D is uncertain. The length of the CDR3 is 15 residues. Germline CDR1 SGHRS, CDR2 YFSETQ. The V and J ends lost 5 bases and 3 bases respectively, with 17 bases between them. The CDR3 is CASSEDTFGDYGYTF. CDR3 DNA: TGCGCCAGCAGTGAGGATACGTTCGGGGACTATGGCTACACCTTC.

The chain links TRBV4-1 to TRBJ2-6, with 8 bases lining up with TRBD1. The trim removed 6 bases at V and 1 base at J, leaving 14 bases unmatched. There are 19 residues in the CDR3. Germline V gives CDR1 MGHRA, CDR2 YSYEKL. The CDR3 nucleotides are TGCGCCAGCAGATGGACAGGGAAAAGTAAGGAATCTGGGGCCAACGTCCTGACTTTC. As protein: CASRWTGKSKESGANVLTF.

J is TRBJ2-1 and V is TRBV7-3; 8 nucleotides line up with TRBD1. V gave up 5 bases and J gave up 10 bases; unmatched junction bases: 7. In germline, CDR1 is SGHTA, CDR2 FQGTGA. CDR3 length equals 13 residues. Written as DNA, the CDR3 is TGTGCCAGCAGCCCCGGACAGGGAAGGGAGCAGTTCTTC. Translating gives CASSPGQGREQFF.

This clone was picked up a small number of times. The chain uses TRBV19 and TRBJ2-2; D call uncertain. Per germline, CDR1 LNHDA and CDR2 SQIVND (reference sequence). The CDR3 loop spans 13 amino acids. The V end was cut by 5 bases, the J end by 4 bases, with 8 bases between. The DNA for the CDR3 is TGTGCCAGTAGTTCGACACGCACCGGGGAGCTGTTTTTT. This sequence encodes CASSSTRTGELFF. Full variable domain (outside the CDR3, taken from reference TRBV19 and TRBJ2-2): DGGITQSPKYLFRKEGQNVTLSCEQNLNHDAMYWYRQDPGQGLRLIYYSQIVNDFQKGDIAEGYSVSREKKESFPLTVTSAQKNPTAFYLCASSSTRTGELFFGEGSRLTVL.

This clone was seen just once. CDR3 nucleotides: TGTGCCTGGAGTAGGGGGAACCGAAACTATGGCTACACCTTC. Translating it yields CAWSRGNRNYGYTF. V is TRBV30 and J is TRBJ1-2; a possible D gene is TRBD1 (6 bases). Between the trimmed V and J ends, which lost 2 bases and 2 bases, there was a span of 12 bases. Germline CDR1 GTSNPN, CDR2 SVGIG (reference sequence). There are 14 residues in the CDR3.

The chain uses TRBV7-3 and TRBJ2-1; 8 nucleotides line up with TRBD2. V was pared by 1 base and J by 7 bases, with 9 bases of the junction left unmatched. The CDR3 sequence is 16 residues long. The germline V gene encodes CDR1 SGHTA and CDR2 FQGTGA. CDR3 sequence: CASSLSSGASKNEQFF. The CDR3 DNA is TGTGCCAGCAGCTTAAGTAGCGGGGCATCTAAGAATGAGCAGTTCTTC.

The gene calls are TRBV7-9 and TRBJ1-4; the D is unclear. Germline-derived CDR1 and CDR2 are SEHNR and FQNEAQ (reference sequence). V was trimmed by 1 base and J by 6 bases, leaving 9 bases between them. The CDR3 covers 14 residues. The CDR3 sequence: CASSLVQKDEKLFF. For the CDR3, the DNA is TGTGCCAGCAGCTTAGTACAGAAAGATGAAAAACTGTTTTTT.

This chain links TRBV6-6 with TRBJ2-1, with 11 bases identical to TRBD2. Germline V CDR1 and CDR2: MNHNY, SVGAGI (reference sequence). The J segment lost 8 bases and the V segment lost 8 bases, leaving 14 bases of the junction unmatched. The CDR3 has 16 amino acids. CDR3: CASRGTSGLTGHEQFF. The CDR3, as DNA: TGTGCCAGCCGAGGGACTAGCGGTCTCACAGGGCATGAGCAGTTCTTC.

V usage is TRBV30 and J usage is TRBJ2-5; 9 bases align to TRBD2. The V segment lost 2 bases and the J segment 5 bases; nucleotides outside the gene matches: 15. Germline assignment: CDR1 GTSNPN and CDR2 SVGIG (reference sequence). The CDR3 runs 17 residues. The CDR3 DNA follows: TGTGCCTGGAGTCGAGGGCTAGCGGGGTCAAAAAAGGAGACCCAGTACTTC. Residues: CAWSRGLAGSKKETQYF.

This clone was picked up a small number of times. The chain recombines TRBV9 with TRBJ1-2, with 10 positions matching TRBD1. Germline V lookup: CDR1 SGDLS, CDR2 YYNGEE. CDR3 length: 15 amino acids. Trimming removed 0 bases from V and 4 bases from J; junction bases left unmatched: 3. DNA for the CDR3: TGTGCCAGCAGCGTAGGGACAGGGGGGATCTATGGCTACACCTTC. Translating gives CASSVGTGGIYGYTF.

The J gene is TRBJ2-7, the V gene TRBV28; no clear D. Germline CDR1 reads MDHEN; CDR2 reads SYDVKM. This CDR3 has 12 amino acids. Trimming removed 3 bases at V and 4 bases at J, with 7 bases between. The CDR3 bases are TGTGCCAGCAGTTTGGGCAGATACGAGCAGTACTTC. It encodes CASSLGRYEQYF.

This clone was seen many times. The chain couples TRBV19 to TRBJ1-1; D might be TRBD1 (5 bases). V lost 3 bases and J lost 5, with 13 bases in between. The CDR3 length is 14 residues. The germline gives CDR1 LNHDA, CDR2 SQIVND (reference sequence). The CDR3 reads CASSILDRRTEAFF. For the CDR3, the DNA is TGTGCCAGTAGTATCCTAGACAGACGGACTGAAGCTTTCTTT.

This clone was observed a few times. The chain links TRBV24-1 to TRBJ1-2; D uncertain. Trimming shortened V by 1 base and J by 2 bases, and 7 bases separated the two germline ends. The CDR3 runs to 14 residues. Germline-derived CDR1 and CDR2 are KGHDR and SFDVKD. This CDR3 is CATSDLDGNYGYTF. In DNA form, the CDR3 reads TGTGCCACCAGTGATTTAGACGGGAACTATGGCTACACCTTC.

This chain joins TRBV5-1 and TRBJ2-7; 8 bases are shared with TRBD2. Germline V CDR1 and CDR2: SGHRS, YFSETQ. The CDR3 runs to 17 residues. The V and J ends lost 0 bases and 3 bases, in that order; junction bases with no gene match: 11. CDR3 DNA: TGCGCCAGCAGCTTGGCCCCGCGAAGCGGGAGCGGCTACGAGCAGTACTTC. Its protein is CASSLAPRSGSGYEQYF.

CDR3 loop: CASNSLEAGGPSSGANVLTF. The CDR3 nucleotides read TGTGCCAGCAACTCTTTAGAAGCGGGAGGGCCTTCCTCTGGGGCCAACGTCCTGACTTTC. The V and J genes are TRBV28 and TRBJ2-6, with 10 bases identical to TRBD2. Germline V gene sequence: CDR1 MDHEN, CDR2 SYDVKM. V shed 7 bases and J 0 bases; nucleotides not matched to a gene: 15. The CDR3 runs 20 residues.

This clone has just a few counts. The chain recombines TRBV7-2 with TRBJ2-5, with 14 bases that match TRBD2. V lost 2 bases, J lost 5 bases, and 1 base stayed unmatched. Germline assignment: CDR1 SGHTA and CDR2 FQGNSA. The length of the CDR3 is 15 residues. The CDR3 loop reads CASSLRLAGGETQYF. The CDR3 DNA follows: TGTGCCAGCAGCTTAAGACTAGCGGGGGGGGAGACCCAGTACTTC.

On this clone itself: At one of its ends the junction is not consistent with the germline gene, which may arise from a read error. V usage is TRBV28 and J usage is TRBJ2-7, with a possible D match to TRBD1 (5 bases). This CDR3 spans 12 amino acids. The V gene's germline CDR1 is MDHEN and CDR2 SYDVKM. The CDR3 DNA reads TGTGCCAGCAGGGTCCAGGGTCTCATGCAGGACTTC. Protein product: CASRVQGLMQDF.

This clone showed up just once. The V and J genes are TRBV19 and TRBJ2-1; 8 positions match TRBD1. V was clipped by 9 bases and J by 7 bases; unmatched bases: 26. This CDR3 has 19 amino acids. Germline V lookup: CDR1 LNHDA, CDR2 SQIVND (reference sequence). For the CDR3, the DNA is TGTGCCAGCTCTCTCCCCGGAGAACAGGGGGGAAAAAGGGGGAATGAGCAGTTCTTC. Translating gives CASSLPGEQGGKRGNEQFF.